These 4 T cell receptor beta chains were sequenced from one sample in a study of blood T cell repertoires in COVID-19 (dated by TCRdb to 2019 to 2021). To prepare the library, the immunoSEQ multiplex PCR assay was applied. TCRdb's version of the immuneACCESS table is confined to in-frame rearrangements and falls short of the full clone set. An unresolved V gene accounts for under half of the shortfall where checked; the remainder is of unknown origin. In all, the sample holds about 170,000 clones, and around 85% of those were seen once. The ten largest clones take up approximately 1.2% of the sample. The sample consisted of peripheral blood. The receptors originated from a man in his fifties or sixties who had recovered from COVID-19.

The chain carries TRBV14 and TRBJ2-5; 9 nucleotides match TRBD2. J was trimmed by 4 bases and V by 0 bases; bases with no gene match: 9. The CDR3 spans 17 residues. Germline CDR1 and CDR2: SGHDN and FVKESK. The DNA for the CDR3 is TGTGCCAGCAGCCAAGACCTAGCGGGGCCAAGGAGAGAGACCCAGTACTTC. Its protein product is CASSQDLAGPRRETQYF. Complete variable domain (other parts from reference TRBV14 and TRBJ2-5): EAGVTQFPSHSVIEKGQTVTLRCDPISGHDNLYWYRRVMGKEIKFLLHFVKESKQDESGMPNNRFLAERTGGTYSTLKVQPAELEDSGVYFCASSQDLAGPRRETQYFGPGTRLLVL.

The chain combines TRBV11-3 with TRBJ2-7, with D possibly being TRBD1 (6 bases). CDR3 length: 18 residues. Trimming pared 1 base from V and 3 bases from J, leaving 22 bases between. From germline, CDR1 is SGHNT and CDR2 YENEEA. CDR3 nucleotide sequence: TGTGCCAGCAGCTTAGGTTCAGGGCCGGGACAAGGTCACTACGAGCAGTACTTC. It encodes CASSLGSGPGQGHYEQYF.

The J gene is TRBJ1-1, the V gene TRBV2, with D possibly matching TRBD1 (5 bases). Germline values: CDR1 SNHLY, CDR2 FYNNEI. This CDR3 is 15 amino acids long. The ends were cut back, 5 bases at V and 5 bases at J, with 18 bases in the middle. CDR3 sequence reads: CASSQTGHVGTEAFF. The CDR3 bases are TGTGCCAGCAGTCAAACCGGACATGTGGGGACTGAAGCTTTCTTT.

This sequence joins TRBV11-3 and TRBJ2-5; a weak D match, TRBD2 (5 bases). Trimming pared 6 bases from V and 5 bases from J, leaving 13 bases between. The CDR3 extends over 13 amino acids. Looked up from germline, CDR1 is SGHNT and CDR2 is YENEEA. The CDR3 loop reads CASRANGEETQYF. CDR3 DNA: TGTGCCAGCAGAGCAAATGGGGAGGAGACCCAGTACTTC.